This T cell receptor (beta chain) was sequenced during a study of blood T cell repertoires in COVID-19. Study at large: Samples came from the United States, Italy and Spain, spanning acute and convalescent COVID-19.

In the original analysis: Amplification of reference gene primers was used by the study to estimate nucleated cell counts. Sequenced by immunoSEQ multiplex PCR; TCRdb stores in-frame clones only, minus some. The V and J calls and the clone size are those of that table, but D and trimming were determined from the DNA. The table lists tens of thousands of clones, 87% of them singletons. The sequencing input was peripheral blood. The receptor's source is a man in his forties or fifties with active COVID-19.

The CDR3 reads CASRIQGAGGYTF. Written as DNA, the CDR3 is TGTGCCAGCAGGATACAGGGGGCGGGTGGCTACACCTTC. V usage is TRBV6-5 and J usage is TRBJ1-2; 9 bases line up with TRBD1. The CDR3 has 13 amino acids. The V gene's germline CDR1 is MNHEY and CDR2 SVGAGI. J lost 7 bases, V lost 6 bases, and 6 bases had no gene match.